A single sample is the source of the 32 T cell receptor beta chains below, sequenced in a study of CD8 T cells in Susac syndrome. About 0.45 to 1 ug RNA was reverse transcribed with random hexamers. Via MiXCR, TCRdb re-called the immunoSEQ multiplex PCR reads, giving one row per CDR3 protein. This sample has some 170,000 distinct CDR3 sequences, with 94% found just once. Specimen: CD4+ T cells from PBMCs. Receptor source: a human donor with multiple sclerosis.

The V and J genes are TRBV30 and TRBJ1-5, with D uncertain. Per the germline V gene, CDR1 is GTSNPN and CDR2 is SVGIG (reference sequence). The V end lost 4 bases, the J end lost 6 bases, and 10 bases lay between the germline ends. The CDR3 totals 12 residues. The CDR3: CAWNLLGQPQHF. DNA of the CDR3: TGTGCCTGGAATCTGTTAGGTCAGCCCCAGCATTTT.

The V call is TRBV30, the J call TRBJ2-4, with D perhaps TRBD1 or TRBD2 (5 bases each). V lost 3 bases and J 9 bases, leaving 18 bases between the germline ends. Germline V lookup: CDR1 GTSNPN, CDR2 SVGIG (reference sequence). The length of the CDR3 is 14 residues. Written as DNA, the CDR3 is TGTGCCTGGAGCCCCCCGGGGCTGGGGAGCATTCAGTACTTC. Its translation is CAWSPPGLGSIQYF. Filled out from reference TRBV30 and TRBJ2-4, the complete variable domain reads SQTIHQWPATLVQPVGSPLSLECTVEGTSNPNLYWYRQAAGRGLQLLFYSVGIGQISSEVPQNLSASRPQDRQFILSSKKLLLSDSGFYLCAWSPPGLGSIQYFGAGTRLSVL.

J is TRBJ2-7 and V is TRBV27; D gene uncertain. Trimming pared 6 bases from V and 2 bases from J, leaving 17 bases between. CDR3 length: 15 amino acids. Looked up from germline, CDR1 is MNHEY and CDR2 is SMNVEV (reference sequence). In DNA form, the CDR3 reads TGTGCCAGCAGCTGGAGCCGGCGAGGTCCCTACGAGCAGTACTTC. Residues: CASSWSRRGPYEQYF.

The CDR3 nucleotides are TGTGCCAGCAGCTTAGCGGGGGCAGCCGGAGCTGAAGCTTTCTTT. Protein: CASSLAGAAGAEAFF. V and J are TRBV7-9 and TRBJ1-1, with D possibly matching TRBD1 (6 bases). Germline V gene sequence: CDR1 SEHNR, CDR2 FQNEAQ (reference sequence). This CDR3 is 15 amino acids long. V dropped 0 bases and J dropped 6 bases, with 14 bases sitting between them. Together with reference TRBV7-9 and TRBJ1-1, the CDR3 gives the full variable domain: DTGVSQNPRHKITKRGQNVTFRCDPISEHNRLYWYRQTLGQGPEFLTYFQNEAQLEKSRLLSDRFSAERPKGSFSTLEIQRTEQGDSAMYLCASSLAGAAGAEAFFGQGTRLTVV.

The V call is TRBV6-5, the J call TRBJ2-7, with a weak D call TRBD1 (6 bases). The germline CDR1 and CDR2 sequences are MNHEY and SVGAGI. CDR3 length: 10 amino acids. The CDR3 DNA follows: TGTGAGGACAGAGTCTACGAGCAGTACTTC. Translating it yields CEDRVYEQYF.

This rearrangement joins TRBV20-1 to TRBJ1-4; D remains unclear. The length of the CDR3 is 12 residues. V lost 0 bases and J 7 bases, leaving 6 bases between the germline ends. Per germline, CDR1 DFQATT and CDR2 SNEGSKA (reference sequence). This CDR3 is CSAREESEKLFF. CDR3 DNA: TGCAGTGCTAGAGAGGAGTCTGAAAAACTGTTTTTT.

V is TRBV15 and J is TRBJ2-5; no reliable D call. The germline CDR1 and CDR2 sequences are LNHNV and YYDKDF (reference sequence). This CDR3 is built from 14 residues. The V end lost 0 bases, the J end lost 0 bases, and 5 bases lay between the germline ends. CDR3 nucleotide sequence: TGTGCCACCAGCAGAGATCGGTACCAAGAGACCCAGTACTTC. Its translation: CATSRDRYQETQYF.

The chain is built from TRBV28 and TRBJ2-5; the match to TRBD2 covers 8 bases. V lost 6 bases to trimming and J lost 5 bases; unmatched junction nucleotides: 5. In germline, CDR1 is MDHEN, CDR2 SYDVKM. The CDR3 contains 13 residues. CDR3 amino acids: CASRRTSLETQYF. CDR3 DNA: TGTGCCAGCAGAAGGACTAGCCTGGAGACCCAGTACTTC.

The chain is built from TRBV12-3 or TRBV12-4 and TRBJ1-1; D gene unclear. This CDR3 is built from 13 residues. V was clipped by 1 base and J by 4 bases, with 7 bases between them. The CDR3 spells CASSLGTRTEAFF. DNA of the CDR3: TGTGCCAGCAGTTTAGGGACCCGCACTGAAGCTTTCTTT.

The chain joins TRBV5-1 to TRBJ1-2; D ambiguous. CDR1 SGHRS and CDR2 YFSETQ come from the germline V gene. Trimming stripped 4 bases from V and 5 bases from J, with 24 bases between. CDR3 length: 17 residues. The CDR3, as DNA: TGCGCCAGCAGCGAGGGCCACTCGATTTTTACCGGATATGGCTACACCTTC. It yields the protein CASSEGHSIFTGYGYTF.

DNA of the CDR3: TGTGCCAGCAGCCCAGTTCCCCTCGAGGACAATGAGCAGTTCTTC. Translated, it gives CASSPVPLEDNEQFF. The V gene is TRBV7-9, the J gene TRBJ2-1; D call uncertain. The CDR3 spans 15 residues. Between the trimmed V and J ends, which lost 5 bases and 5 bases, there was a span of 16 bases. The germline gives CDR1 SEHNR, CDR2 FQNEAQ (reference sequence).

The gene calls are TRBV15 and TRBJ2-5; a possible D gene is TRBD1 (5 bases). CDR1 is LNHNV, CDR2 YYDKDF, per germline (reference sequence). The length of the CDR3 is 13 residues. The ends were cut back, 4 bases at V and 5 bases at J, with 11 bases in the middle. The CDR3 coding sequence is TGTGCCACCAGCATGGCAGGGATCGAGACCCAGTACTTC. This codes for CATSMAGIETQYF.

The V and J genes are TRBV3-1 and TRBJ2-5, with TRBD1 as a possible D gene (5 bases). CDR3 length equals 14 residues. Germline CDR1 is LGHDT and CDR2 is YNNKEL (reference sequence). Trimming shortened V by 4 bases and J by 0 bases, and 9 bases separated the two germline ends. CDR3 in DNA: TGTGCCAGCAGCCGACAGATAAACCAAGAGACCCAGTACTTC. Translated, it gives CASSRQINQETQYF.

The CDR3 protein is CASSQEGRAFVEQYF. In nucleotides, the CDR3 is TGCGCCAGCAGCCAAGAGGGCAGGGCTTTCGTCGAGCAGTACTTC. The rearrangement uses TRBV4-1 and TRBJ2-7, with D possibly being TRBD1 (5 bases). Germline loops: CDR1 MGHRA, CDR2 YSYEKL. The CDR3 consists of 15 residues. V lost 0 bases to trimming and J lost 6 bases, with 15 bases between them.

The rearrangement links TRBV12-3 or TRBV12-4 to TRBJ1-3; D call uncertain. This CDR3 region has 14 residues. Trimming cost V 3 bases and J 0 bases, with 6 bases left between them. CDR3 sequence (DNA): TGTGCCAGCAGTTTCGGAACCTCTGGAAACACCATATATTTT. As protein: CASSFGTSGNTIYF.

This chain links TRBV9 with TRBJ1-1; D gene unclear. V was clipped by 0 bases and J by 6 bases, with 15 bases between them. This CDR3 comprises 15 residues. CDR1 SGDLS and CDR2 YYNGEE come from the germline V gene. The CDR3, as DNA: TGTGCCAGCAGCGTAGAATCCCGTTCGGGCGCTGAAGCTTTCTTT. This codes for CASSVESRSGAEAFF.

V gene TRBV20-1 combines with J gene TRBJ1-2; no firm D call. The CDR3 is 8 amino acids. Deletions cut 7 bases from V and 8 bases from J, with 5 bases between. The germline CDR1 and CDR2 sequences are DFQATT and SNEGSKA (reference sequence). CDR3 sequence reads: CSVGGYTF. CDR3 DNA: TGCAGTGTCGGGGGCTACACCTTC.

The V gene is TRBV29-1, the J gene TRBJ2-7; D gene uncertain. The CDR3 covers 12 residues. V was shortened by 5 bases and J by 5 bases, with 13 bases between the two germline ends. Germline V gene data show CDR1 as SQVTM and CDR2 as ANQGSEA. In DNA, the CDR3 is TGCAGCGTTTCAACCCCCTGGGACGAGCAGTACTTC. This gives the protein CSVSTPWDEQYF.

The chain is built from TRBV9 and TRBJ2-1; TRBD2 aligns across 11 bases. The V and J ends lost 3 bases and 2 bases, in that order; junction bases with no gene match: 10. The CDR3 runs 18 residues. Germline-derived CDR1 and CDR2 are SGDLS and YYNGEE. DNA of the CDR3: TGTGCCAGCAGCGAGGGACTTATAGCGGGAGGGCCCTACAATGAGCAGTTCTTC. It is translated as CASSEGLIAGGPYNEQFF.

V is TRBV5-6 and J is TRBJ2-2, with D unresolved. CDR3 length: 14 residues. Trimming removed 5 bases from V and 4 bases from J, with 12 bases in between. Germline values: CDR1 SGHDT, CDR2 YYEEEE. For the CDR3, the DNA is TGTGCCAGCAGTTCCGGGTTGTCCACCGGGGAGCTGTTTTTT. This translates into CASSSGLSTGELFF.

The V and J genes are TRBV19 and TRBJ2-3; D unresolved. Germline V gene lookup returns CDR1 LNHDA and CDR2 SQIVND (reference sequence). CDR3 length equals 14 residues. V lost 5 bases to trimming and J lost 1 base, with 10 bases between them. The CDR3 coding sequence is TGTGCCAGTAGTCGGACCCGGGGCACAGATACGCAGTATTTT. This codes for CASSRTRGTDTQYF.

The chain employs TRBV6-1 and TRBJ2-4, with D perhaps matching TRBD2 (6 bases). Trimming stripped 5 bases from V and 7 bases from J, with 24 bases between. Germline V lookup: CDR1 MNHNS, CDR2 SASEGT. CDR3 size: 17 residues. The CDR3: CASSRYSSVRVSNIQYF. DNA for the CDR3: TGTGCCAGCAGTCGATACTCTAGCGTGAGAGTCTCCAACATTCAGTACTTC.

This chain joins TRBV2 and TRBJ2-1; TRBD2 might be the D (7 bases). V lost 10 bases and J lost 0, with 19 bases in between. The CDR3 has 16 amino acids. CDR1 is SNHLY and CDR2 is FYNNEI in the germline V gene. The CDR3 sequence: CATVGGRKSSYNEQFF. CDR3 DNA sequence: TGTGCCACCGTCGGGGGGCGAAAAAGCTCCTACAATGAGCAGTTCTTC.

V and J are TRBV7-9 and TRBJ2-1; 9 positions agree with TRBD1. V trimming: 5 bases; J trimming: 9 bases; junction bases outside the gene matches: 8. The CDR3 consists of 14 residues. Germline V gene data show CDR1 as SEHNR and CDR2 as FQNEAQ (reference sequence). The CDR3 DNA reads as TGTGCCAGCAGCCGATTCACAGGGGGCGGTGAGCAGTTCTTC. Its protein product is CASSRFTGGGEQFF.

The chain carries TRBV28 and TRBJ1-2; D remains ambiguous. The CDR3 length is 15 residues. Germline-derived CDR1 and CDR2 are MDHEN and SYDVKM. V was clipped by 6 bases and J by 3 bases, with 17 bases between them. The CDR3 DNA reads TGTGCCAGCAGCCCGAGTACAGTTTCGGACTATGGCTACACCTTC. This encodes CASSPSTVSDYGYTF.

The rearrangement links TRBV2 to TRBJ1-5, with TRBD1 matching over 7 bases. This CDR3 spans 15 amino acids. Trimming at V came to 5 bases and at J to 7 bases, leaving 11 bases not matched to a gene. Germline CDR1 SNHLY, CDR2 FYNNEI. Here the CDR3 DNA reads TGTGCCAGCAGTCGACAGGGCCCTTCCGGACAGCCCCAGCATTTT. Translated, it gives CASSRQGPSGQPQHF.

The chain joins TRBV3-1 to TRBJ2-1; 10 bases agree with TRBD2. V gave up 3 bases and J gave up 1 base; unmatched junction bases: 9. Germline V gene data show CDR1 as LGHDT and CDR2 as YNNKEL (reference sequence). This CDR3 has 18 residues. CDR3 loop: CASSQYLAGVGSYNEQFF. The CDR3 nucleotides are TGTGCCAGCAGCCAGTATCTAGCGGGAGTTGGGTCCTACAATGAGCAGTTCTTC.

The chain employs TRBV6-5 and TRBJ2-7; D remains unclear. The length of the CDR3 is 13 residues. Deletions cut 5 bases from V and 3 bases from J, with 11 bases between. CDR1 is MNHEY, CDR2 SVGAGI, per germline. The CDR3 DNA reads TGTGCCAGCAGTCCGCCAAAGGGCTACGAGCAGTACTTC. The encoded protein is CASSPPKGYEQYF.

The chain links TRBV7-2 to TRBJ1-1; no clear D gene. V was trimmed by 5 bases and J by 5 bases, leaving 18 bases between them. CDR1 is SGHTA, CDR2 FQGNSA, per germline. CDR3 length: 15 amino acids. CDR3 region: CASSPFRGVGTEAFF. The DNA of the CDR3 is TGTGCCAGCAGCCCCTTTCGAGGTGTTGGTACTGAAGCTTTCTTT.

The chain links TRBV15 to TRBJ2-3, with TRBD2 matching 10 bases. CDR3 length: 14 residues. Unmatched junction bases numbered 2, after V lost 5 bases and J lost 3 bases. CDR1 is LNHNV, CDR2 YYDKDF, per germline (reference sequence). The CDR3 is CATSSSGRTDTQYF. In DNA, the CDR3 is TGTGCCACCAGCTCTAGCGGGAGAACAGATACGCAGTATTTT. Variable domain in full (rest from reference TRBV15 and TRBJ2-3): DAMVIQNPRYQVTQFGKPVTLSCSQTLNHNVMYWYQQKSSQAPKLLFHYYDKDFNNEADTPDNFQSRRPNTSFCFLDIRSPGLGDTAMYLCATSSSGRTDTQYFGPGTRLTVL.

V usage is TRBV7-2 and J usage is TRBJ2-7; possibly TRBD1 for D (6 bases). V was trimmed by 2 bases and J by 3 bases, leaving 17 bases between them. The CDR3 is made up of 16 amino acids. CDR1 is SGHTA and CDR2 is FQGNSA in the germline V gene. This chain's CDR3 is CASSLNRQDWSYEQYF. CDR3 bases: TGTGCCAGCAGCTTAAACCGACAGGACTGGAGCTACGAGCAGTACTTC.

CDR3 in amino acids: CASSYRQGAGNQPQHF. CDR3 nucleotides: TGTGCCAGCAGTTATCGACAGGGGGCAGGCAATCAGCCCCAGCATTTT. The genes are TRBV12-3 or TRBV12-4 and TRBJ1-5, with 10 bases matching TRBD1. J gave up 2 bases and V 4 bases, and 5 bases lay outside the gene matches. This CDR3 comprises 16 residues.